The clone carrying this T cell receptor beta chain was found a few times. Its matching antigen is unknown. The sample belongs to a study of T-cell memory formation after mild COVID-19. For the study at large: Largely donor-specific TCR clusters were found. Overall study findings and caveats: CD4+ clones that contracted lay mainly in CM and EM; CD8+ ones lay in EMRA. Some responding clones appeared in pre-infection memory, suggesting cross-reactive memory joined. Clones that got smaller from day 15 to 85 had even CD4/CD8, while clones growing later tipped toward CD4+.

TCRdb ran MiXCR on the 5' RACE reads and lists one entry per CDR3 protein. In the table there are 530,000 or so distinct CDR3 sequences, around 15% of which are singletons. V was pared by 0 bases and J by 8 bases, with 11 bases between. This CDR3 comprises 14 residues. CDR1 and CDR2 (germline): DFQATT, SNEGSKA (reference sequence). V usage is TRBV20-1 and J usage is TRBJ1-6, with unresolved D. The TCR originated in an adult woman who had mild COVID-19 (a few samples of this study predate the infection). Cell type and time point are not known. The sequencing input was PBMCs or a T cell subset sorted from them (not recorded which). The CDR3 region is CSAREEGLDSPLHF. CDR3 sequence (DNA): TGCAGTGCTAGAGAGGAAGGTTTGGATTCACCCCTCCACTTT.